A single sample is the source of the 10 T cell receptor beta chains below, sequenced in a study of cytomegalovirus exposure and HLA in healthy donors. Generated by immunoSEQ multiplex PCR, the TCRdb table keeps only in-frame clones and is missing some. The sample has about 110,000 clones, approximately 94% seen once. Sample: PBMCs. These TCRs come from a woman aged 18-29 years in good health and CMV-seronegative.

V is TRBV27 and J is TRBJ2-1; no clear D. Looked up from germline, CDR1 is MNHEY and CDR2 is SMNVEV (reference sequence). The CDR3 loop spans 15 amino acids. Trimming stripped 2 bases from V and 5 bases from J, with 13 bases between. The CDR3 here is CASSLERLPDNEQFF. The CDR3 nucleotides are TGTGCCAGCAGTTTAGAGCGACTCCCGGACAATGAGCAGTTCTTC.

V and J are TRBV27 and TRBJ2-3; no firm D call. The CDR3 length is 13 residues. The germline V and J ends were trimmed by 0 bases and 2 bases, with 3 bases remaining between them. CDR1 MNHEY and CDR2 SMNVEV come from the germline V gene (reference sequence). Here the CDR3 reads CASSLSYTDTQYF. CDR3 in DNA: TGTGCCAGCAGTTTATCTTACACAGATACGCAGTATTTT.

The chain uses TRBV5-8 and TRBJ1-6; D remains unclear. Germline lookup yields CDR1 SGHTS and CDR2 YDEGEE. The germline V and J ends were trimmed by 0 bases and 7 bases, with 14 bases remaining between them. This CDR3 has 16 amino acids. The CDR3 here is CASSLASGIRNSPLHF. The CDR3 DNA reads TGTGCCAGCAGCTTGGCCTCCGGGATACGAAATTCACCCCTCCACTTT.

V is TRBV6-1 and J is TRBJ1-5; TRBD1 agrees at 7 bases. Germline assignment: CDR1 MNHNS and CDR2 SASEGT. This CDR3 contains 15 residues. The J segment lost 7 bases and the V segment lost 3 bases, leaving 9 bases of the junction unmatched. CDR3 loop: CASSEIDRVGQPQHF. CDR3 nucleotides: TGTGCCAGCAGTGAGATCGACAGGGTGGGACAGCCCCAGCATTTT.

This clone came up once. The V call is TRBV6-1, the J call TRBJ1-2; D is possibly TRBD1 (5 bases). Trimming took 7 bases from V and 1 from J, leaving 16 bases between them. The CDR3 spans 15 residues. Germline V gene data show CDR1 as MNHNS and CDR2 as SASEGT. The chain's CDR3 is CASIRAGRFNYGYTF. In nucleotides, the CDR3 is TGTGCCAGCATCAGGGCAGGGCGCTTTAACTATGGCTACACCTTC.

This chain joins TRBV11-2 and TRBJ2-5; 7 nucleotides align to TRBD2. Trimming took 2 bases from V and 4 from J; bases not matched to a gene: 10. The CDR3 is 16 residues long. The germline CDR1 and CDR2 sequences are SGHAT and FQNNGV. DNA of the CDR3: TGTGCCAGCAGCTTACCCGGGGGGAAGGGGCCAGAGACCCAGTACTTC. It translates to CASSLPGGKGPETQYF.

The chain carries TRBV6-1 and TRBJ2-7; 9 nucleotides agree with TRBD1. CDR3 length equals 12 residues. Unmatched junction bases numbered 3, after V lost 6 bases and J lost 6 bases. Looked up from germline, CDR1 is MNHNS and CDR2 is SASEGT. The chain's CDR3 is CASRATGGEQYF. The CDR3 DNA reads as TGTGCCAGCAGAGCGACAGGGGGCGAGCAGTACTTC.

The rearrangement uses TRBV5-1 and TRBJ1-3; weak D call: TRBD1 (5 bases). This CDR3 is built from 13 residues. The V and J ends lost 4 bases and 4 bases respectively, with 9 bases between them. Germline V CDR1 and CDR2: SGHRS, YFSETQ. The DNA of the CDR3 is TGCGCCAGCAGCCCACAGGTGGGAAACACCATATATTTT. Translated, it gives CASSPQVGNTIYF.

The V call is TRBV29-1, the J call TRBJ2-7, with a weak D call TRBD1 (6 bases). CDR1 and CDR2 (germline): SQVTM, ANQGSEA. The length of the CDR3 is 13 residues. Trimming took off 0 bases at V and 4 bases at J, with 10 bases between the two ends. CDR3 protein: CSVEDGRGYEQYF. DNA for the CDR3: TGCAGCGTTGAAGACGGCAGGGGATACGAGCAGTACTTC.

J is TRBJ2-7 and V is TRBV6-6; no firm D call. The CDR3 sequence is 11 residues long. Germline V gives CDR1 MNHNY, CDR2 SVGAGI (reference sequence). Trimming left V 6 bases short and J 9 bases short, with 12 bases between. DNA for the CDR3: TGTGCCAGCAGCGCCCAGGAAGCGCAGTACTTC. Protein product: CASSAQEAQYF.